The 23 T cell receptor beta chains presented below share a single source sample, sequenced in a study of blood T cell repertoires in COVID-19. Generated by immunoSEQ multiplex PCR, the TCRdb table keeps only in-frame clones and is missing some. The table records about 85,000 clones, approximately 79% of them present only once. Material for sequencing was peripheral blood. The receptors come from a man in his 70s with acute or convalescent COVID-19.

This rearrangement joins TRBV19 to TRBJ2-1; TRBD2 matches 15 bases. After removal of 4 bases from V and 1 base from J, the junction contained 11 bases not matched to a gene. This CDR3 region has 20 residues. Germline CDR1 and CDR2: LNHDA and SQIVND (reference sequence). For the CDR3, the DNA is TGTGCCAGTAGTAGGAGGCCCGGGACTAGCGGGGGGTCGTCCTACAATGAGCAGTTCTTC. Encoded protein: CASSRRPGTSGGSSYNEQFF.

The genes are TRBV19 and TRBJ1-5; no reliable D call. The germline CDR1 and CDR2 sequences are LNHDA and SQIVND (reference sequence). The CDR3 is made up of 15 amino acids. V shed 0 bases and J shed 2 bases, with 8 bases lying between them. The CDR3 spells CASSIEARGNQPQHF. The CDR3 region has the DNA TGTGCCAGTAGTATAGAAGCCCGAGGCAATCAGCCCCAGCATTTT.

The CDR3 bases are TGTGCCAGCAGCTTGGCACCGGGACAGAACAATGAGCAGTTCTTC. Residues: CASSLAPGQNNEQFF. This chain joins TRBV5-4 and TRBJ2-1; 7 bases match TRBD1. CDR1 is SGHNT, CDR2 YYREEE, per germline (reference sequence). V gave up 0 bases and J gave up 5 bases; unmatched junction bases: 5. This CDR3 contains 15 residues. The full variable domain, completed using reference TRBV5-4 and TRBJ2-1, is ETGVTQSPTHLIKTRGQQVTLRCSSQSGHNTVSWYQQALGQGPQFIFQYYREEENGRGNFPPRFSGLQFPNYSSELNVNALELDDSALYLCASSLAPGQNNEQFFGPGTRLTVL.

This chain connects TRBV5-1 to TRBJ1-4, with D uncertain. The germline V and J ends were trimmed by 1 base and 6 bases, with 7 bases remaining between them. In germline, CDR1 is SGHRS, CDR2 YFSETQ. This CDR3 comprises 13 residues. This CDR3 reads CASSLSLDEKLFF. The CDR3 nucleotides are TGCGCCAGCAGCTTGTCACTCGATGAAAAACTGTTTTTT.

This sequence joins TRBV28 and TRBJ1-1, with 9 nucleotides matching TRBD1. This CDR3 region has 14 residues. CDR1 MDHEN and CDR2 SYDVKM come from the germline V gene. The V segment lost 3 bases and the J segment 11 bases; nucleotides outside the gene matches: 10. CDR3 in amino acids: CASSFPGQGLMAFF. The CDR3 DNA reads TGTGCCAGCAGTTTTCCGGGACAGGGTCTCATGGCTTTCTTT. Full variable domain (outside the CDR3, taken from reference TRBV28 and TRBJ1-1): DVKVTQSSRYLVKRTGEKVFLECVQDMDHENMFWYRQDPGLGLRLIYFSYDVKMKEKGDIPEGYSVSREKKERFSLILESASTNQTSMYLCASSFPGQGLMAFFGQGTRLTVV.

This clone was found a few times. J is TRBJ2-2 and V is TRBV21-1; the table's D call of TRBD1 was not tested on the DNA. TRBV21-1 is listed as a pseudogene. This CDR3 comprises 17 residues. Written as DNA, the CDR3 is TGTGCCAGCAGCAAAGGGGTAGGCAGGGGCGGCACCGGGGAGCTGTTTTTT. Amino acid sequence: CASSKGVGRGGTGELFF.

This rearrangement joins TRBV28 to TRBJ2-7, with TRBD1 matching over 7 bases. J gave up 1 base and V 2 bases, and 2 bases lay outside the gene matches. The length of the CDR3 is 14 residues. From germline, CDR1 is MDHEN and CDR2 SYDVKM. CDR3 amino acids: CASSLRQGSYEQYF. Written as DNA, the CDR3 is TGTGCCAGCAGTTTACGACAGGGTTCCTACGAGCAGTACTTC.

The CDR3 sequence: CASTPVPGNEQFF. CDR3 coding DNA: TGTGCCAGCACCCCGGTCCCAGGGAATGAGCAGTTCTTC. The rearrangement uses TRBV5-5 and TRBJ2-1; perhaps TRBD1 as D (5 bases). The CDR3 is 13 amino acids. V was clipped by 6 bases and J by 7 bases, with 14 bases between them. The germline V gene has CDR1 SGHKS and CDR2 YYEKEE (reference sequence).

This clone was detected once. This chain joins TRBV7-3 and TRBJ1-6; D not certain. The V gene's germline CDR1 is SGHTA and CDR2 FQGTGA. The ends were cut back, 1 base at V and 7 bases at J, with 11 bases in the middle. The CDR3 extends over 15 amino acids. This CDR3 is CASSLNPGTNSPLHF. CDR3 nucleotide sequence: TGTGCCAGCAGCTTAAATCCGGGAACGAATTCACCCCTCCACTTT. The whole variable domain, filled in from reference TRBV7-3 and TRBJ1-6, reads GAGVSQTPSNKVTEKGKYVELRCDPISGHTALYWYRQSLGQGPEFLIYFQGTGAADDSGLPNDRFFAVRPEGSVSTLKIQRTERGDSAVYLCASSLNPGTNSPLHFGNGTRLTVT.

This clone has just one count. V usage is TRBV12-3 or TRBV12-4 and J usage is TRBJ2-7; 7 bases are shared with TRBD1. This CDR3 contains 13 residues. J lost 2 bases, V lost 5 bases, and 3 bases had no gene match. The CDR3, as DNA: TGTGCCAGCAGTGGGACAGTGACCTACGAGCAGTACTTC. This encodes CASSGTVTYEQYF.

This clone was counted only a few times. V is TRBV10-1 and J is TRBJ1-1; D gene uncertain. The CDR3 runs 12 residues. Per germline, CDR1 WNHNN and CDR2 SYGVQD (reference sequence). Trimming stripped 4 bases from V and 1 base from J, with 4 bases between. The CDR3 DNA sequence: TGCGCCAGCAGTGGACAGAACACTGAAGCTTTCTTT. Translated, it gives CASSGQNTEAFF.

V is TRBV28 and J is TRBJ2-1; D is unclear. This CDR3 comprises 13 residues. V gave up 2 bases and J gave up 4 bases, with 6 bases separating them. Germline loops: CDR1 MDHEN, CDR2 SYDVKM. In DNA form, the CDR3 reads TGTGCCAGCAGTTTAAACCAGTACAATGAGCAGTTCTTC. Its protein is CASSLNQYNEQFF. The full variable domain, completed using reference TRBV28 and TRBJ2-1, is DVKVTQSSRYLVKRTGEKVFLECVQDMDHENMFWYRQDPGLGLRLIYFSYDVKMKEKGDIPEGYSVSREKKERFSLILESASTNQTSMYLCASSLNQYNEQFFGPGTRLTVL.

The V gene is TRBV19, the J gene TRBJ2-5; D might be TRBD2 (5 bases). V lost 4 bases and J 2 bases, leaving 11 bases between the germline ends. Germline V CDR1 and CDR2: LNHDA, SQIVND (reference sequence). This CDR3 comprises 14 residues. CDR3: CASSKRLWQETQYF. For the CDR3, the DNA is TGTGCCAGTAGTAAGCGACTATGGCAAGAGACCCAGTACTTC.

V is TRBV3-1 (or the pseudogene TRBV3-2) and J is TRBJ2-1; 8 nucleotides line up with TRBD2. CDR1 and CDR2 from the germline V gene are LGHDT and YNNKEL (reference sequence). This CDR3 is built from 15 residues. V gave up 1 base and J gave up 8 bases; unmatched junction bases: 7. The DNA of the CDR3 is TGTGCCAGCAGCCAAGGCGGGGGGTCAGTTTATGAGCAGTTCTTC. This gives the protein CASSQGGGSVYEQFF.

The chain carries TRBV7-2 and TRBJ2-7, with 8 positions matching TRBD1. Per the germline V gene, CDR1 is SGHTA and CDR2 is FQGNSA. The CDR3 runs to 14 residues. The junction had 5 bases not matched to a gene; V was cut back by 7 bases and J by 0 bases. CDR3 nucleotides: TGTGCCAGCACATCACAGGGGGGCTCCTACGAGCAGTACTTC. Translated: CASTSQGGSYEQYF. Full variable domain (outside the CDR3, taken from reference TRBV7-2 and TRBJ2-7): GAGVSQSPSNKVTEKGKDVELRCDPISGHTALYWYRQSLGQGLEFLIYFQGNSAPDKSGLPSDRFSAERTGGSVSTLTIQRTQQEDSAVYLCASTSQGGSYEQYFGPGTRLTVT.

DNA of the CDR3: TGTGCCAGCAGCTTGTCCATAAAGCTGGAAGGAGGATATGGCTACACCTTC. It specifies CASSLSIKLEGGYGYTF. The chain is built from TRBV5-8 and TRBJ1-2, with D unresolved. The germline V gene has CDR1 SGHTS and CDR2 YDEGEE. The V end was cut by 1 base, the J end by 5 bases, with 21 bases between. The CDR3 is 17 residues long.

The V and J genes are TRBV18 and TRBJ2-5, with 7 positions matching TRBD1. The V and J ends lost 3 bases and 5 bases, in that order; junction bases with no gene match: 9. The V gene's germline CDR1 is KGHSH and CDR2 LQKENI. The CDR3 loop spans 15 amino acids. CDR3 region: CASSPRQGERETQYF. DNA of the CDR3: TGTGCCAGCTCACCGCGGCAGGGGGAGCGGGAGACCCAGTACTTC.

The V gene is TRBV2, the J gene TRBJ2-5, with 10 bases that match TRBD2. Germline-derived CDR1 and CDR2 are SNHLY and FYNNEI. The CDR3 spans 15 residues. V shed 5 bases and J 3 bases; nucleotides not matched to a gene: 6. CDR3 nucleotide sequence: TGTGCCAGCAGTTCCATCGGGACTAGCGAAGAGACCCAGTACTTC. Translating it yields CASSSIGTSEETQYF.

This chain uses TRBV27 with TRBJ1-3, with TRBD1 as a possible D gene (6 bases). Germline CDR1 reads MNHEY; CDR2 reads SMNVEV (reference sequence). This CDR3 is 15 amino acids long. Trimming took off 5 bases at V and 3 bases at J, with 14 bases between the two ends. The CDR3 region is CASSLNDRLGNTIYF. The CDR3 bases are TGTGCCAGCAGTCTTAACGACAGGCTTGGAAACACCATATATTTT.

The rearrangement joins TRBV18 to TRBJ2-1; 8 bases fit TRBD1. The CDR3 has 16 residues. J was trimmed by 7 bases and V by 3 bases; bases with no gene match: 11. From germline, CDR1 is KGHSH and CDR2 LQKENI. This CDR3 reads CASSPRSGTGWNEQFF. The CDR3 coding sequence is TGTGCCAGCTCACCTCGATCCGGGACAGGATGGAATGAGCAGTTCTTC.

This clone has more than one count but fewer than ten. The gene calls are TRBV3-1 (or the pseudogene TRBV3-2) and TRBJ2-1; a possible D gene is TRBD2 (6 bases). The CDR3 is made up of 17 amino acids. V lost 1 base and J 1 base, leaving 14 bases between the germline ends. Germline CDR1 LGHDT, CDR2 YNNKEL (reference sequence). CDR3 residues: CASSQGFGGASYNEQFF. DNA of the CDR3: TGTGCCAGCAGCCAAGGTTTTGGAGGGGCATCCTACAATGAGCAGTTCTTC.

The rearrangement uses TRBV11-2 and TRBJ1-1; the D is unclear. This CDR3 contains 13 residues. Germline V lookup: CDR1 SGHAT, CDR2 FQNNGV. V lost 5 bases, J lost 5 bases, and 12 bases lay in between. The CDR3 DNA reads as TGTGCCAGCAGCCCAGGTGTGTGGACTGAAGCTTTCTTT. This sequence encodes CASSPGVWTEAFF.

This clone was seen a single time. The chain employs TRBV7-9 and TRBJ2-1, with D maybe TRBD2 (6 bases). The CDR3 is made up of 15 amino acids. CDR1 and CDR2 from the germline V gene are SEHNR and FQNEAQ (reference sequence). V lost 6 bases and J 1 base, leaving 13 bases between the germline ends. The CDR3 loop reads CASSFSGTSYNEQFF. DNA for the CDR3: TGTGCCAGCAGTTTTTCCGGGACTTCCTACAATGAGCAGTTCTTC. Based on the CDR3 plus reference TRBV7-9 and TRBJ2-1, the full variable domain is DTGVSQNPRHKITKRGQNVTFRCDPISEHNRLYWYRQTLGQGPEFLTYFQNEAQLEKSRLLSDRFSAERPKGSFSTLEIQRTEQGDSAMYLCASSFSGTSYNEQFFGPGTRLTVL.